This T cell receptor (beta chain) derives from a study of blood T cell repertoires in COVID-19. Whole-study context: Sites across the United States, Italy and Spain contributed samples from acute and convalescent COVID-19. T cells, B-cell-depleted T cells, or PBMCs provided the cDNA or gDNA that served as material.

Trimming removed 2 bases at V and 0 bases at J, with 10 bases between. CDR3 length: 15 residues. Germline V gives CDR1 GTSNPN, CDR2 SVGIG (reference sequence). Original processing notes: Reference gene primers were amplified, and this amplification served to estimate nucleated cell counts. Assay: immunoSEQ multiplex PCR; the TCRdb copy retains only in-frame clones and omits some. For V, J and clone size, that table is used; D and trimming come from the DNA. The sample includes roughly 100,000 clones, 80% to 90% seen only once; the top ten take around 3.7%. The V gene is TRBV30, the J gene TRBJ1-4, with D possibly matching TRBD1 (6 bases). Source material: peripheral blood. This clonotype was obtained from a woman aged 55-70 years with acute or convalescent COVID-19. The CDR3 loop is CAWSIGQTTNEKLFF. The CDR3 DNA reads TGTGCCTGGAGTATAGGACAGACAACTAATGAAAAACTGTTTTTT. Full variable domain (outside the CDR3, taken from reference TRBV30 and TRBJ1-4): SQTIHQWPATLVQPVGSPLSLECTVEGTSNPNLYWYRQAAGRGLQLLFYSVGIGQISSEVPQNLSASRPQDRQFILSSKKLLLSDSGFYLCAWSIGQTTNEKLFFGSGTQLSVL.